The entry below gives a single T cell receptor beta chain sequence along with its context. Its antigen is as yet unknown. This record comes from a study of cytomegalovirus exposure and HLA in healthy donors. Points from the study as a whole: Some V segments could not be told apart, so they were left out, TRBV6-2 and TRBV6-3 among them.

V was pared by 6 bases and J by 11 bases, with 8 bases of the junction left unmatched. CDR1 and CDR2 from the germline V gene are MNHEY and SMNVEV (reference sequence). CDR3 length equals 13 residues. This PCR relied on a set of 60 Vbeta primers and 13 Jbeta primers. Sequencing used immunoSEQ multiplex PCR; TCRdb keeps in-frame clones, though not all of them. The sample has approximately 100,000 clones, more than 60% seen once; the top ten hold 5.2%. V usage is TRBV27 and J usage is TRBJ1-5; 9 nucleotides align to TRBD1. Material: PBMCs. The receptor was derived from a female donor in good health and CMV-seropositive. CDR3 sequence reads: CASSPNRGQTQHF. The CDR3, as DNA: TGTGCCAGCAGCCCGAACAGGGGGCAGACCCAGCATTTT.